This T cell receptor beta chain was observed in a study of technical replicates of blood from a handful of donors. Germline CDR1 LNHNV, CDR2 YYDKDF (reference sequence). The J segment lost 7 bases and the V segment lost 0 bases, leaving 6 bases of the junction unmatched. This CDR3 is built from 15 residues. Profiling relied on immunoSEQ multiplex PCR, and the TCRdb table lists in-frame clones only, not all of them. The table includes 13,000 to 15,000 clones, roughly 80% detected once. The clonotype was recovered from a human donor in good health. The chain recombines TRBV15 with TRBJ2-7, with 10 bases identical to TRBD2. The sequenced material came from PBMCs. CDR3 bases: TGTGCCACCAGCAGAGAACTAGCGGGACTACGGGAGCAGTACTTC. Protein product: CATSRELAGLREQYF.